This T cell receptor beta chain stems from a study of T-cell memory formation after mild COVID-19. At the level of the study: The two donors had largely donor-specific TCR clusters.

One entry per CDR3 protein results from TCRdb running MiXCR on the 5' RACE reads. The sample consists of hundreds of thousands of distinct CDR3 sequences, roughly 22% of them appearing once. Trimming left V 1 base short and J 8 bases short, with 15 bases between. The CDR3 consists of 15 residues. CDR1 and CDR2 (germline): SGHVS, FQNEAQ. The chain links TRBV7-8 to TRBJ2-1; perhaps TRBD2 as D (7 bases). The source material was PBMCs or a T cell subset sorted from them (not recorded which). The sequence was collected from an adult woman who had mild COVID-19 (a few samples of this study predate the infection). Cell type and time point are not known. The CDR3 is CASSLGGGLWDEQFF. As DNA, the CDR3 is TGTGCCAGCAGCTTAGGGGGGGGGCTTTGGGATGAGCAGTTCTTC.